The 24 T cell receptor beta chains presented below share a single source sample, sequenced in a study of blood T cell repertoires in COVID-19. TCRdb's copy holds only in-frame clones and misses some; the assay was immunoSEQ multiplex PCR. The sample has 150,000 to 180,000 clones, approximately 86% seen once. Sequenced sample: peripheral blood. All receptors derive from a man in his fifties or sixties with COVID-19, enrolled during active disease.

This rearrangement joins TRBV5-4 to TRBJ1-1, with 7 bases matching TRBD1. The CDR3 contains 13 residues. The J segment lost 3 bases and the V segment lost 4 bases, leaving 3 bases of the junction unmatched. In germline, CDR1 is SGHNT, CDR2 YYREEE (reference sequence). The CDR3 DNA follows: TGTGCCAGCAGCCGGGACAGCCACACTGAAGCTTTCTTT. It specifies CASSRDSHTEAFF.

The rearrangement uses TRBV19 and TRBJ2-3, with TRBD2 as a possible D gene (7 bases). This CDR3 has 16 amino acids. V lost 5 bases and J lost 4, with 19 bases in between. Germline V CDR1 and CDR2: LNHDA, SQIVND (reference sequence). CDR3 bases: TGTGCCAGTAGTGAAGGGGGAAAGCGGGGACCAGATACGCAGTATTTT. As protein: CASSEGGKRGPDTQYF. The entire variable domain, with the rest obtained from reference TRBV19 and TRBJ2-3, is as follows: DGGITQSPKYLFRKEGQNVTLSCEQNLNHDAMYWYRQDPGQGLRLIYYSQIVNDFQKGDIAEGYSVSREKKESFPLTVTSAQKNPTAFYLCASSEGGKRGPDTQYFGPGTRLTVL.

The chain is built from TRBV14 and TRBJ2-7; tentative D call: TRBD2 (5 bases). The germline V gene encodes CDR1 SGHDN and CDR2 FVKESK. The V end was cut by 1 base, the J end by 4 bases, with 11 bases between. The CDR3 is 14 amino acids. The CDR3 protein is CASSQVQRGYEQYF. DNA for the CDR3: TGTGCCAGCAGCCAAGTACAGCGCGGGTACGAGCAGTACTTC.

This clone came up once. The rearrangement joins TRBV2 to TRBJ2-3; possible D gene TRBD2, 6 bases. Germline values: CDR1 SNHLY, CDR2 FYNNEI. V was clipped by 4 bases and J by 4 bases, with 15 bases between them. CDR3 length: 15 residues. The CDR3 coding sequence is TGTGCCAGCAGTGTTGTTGGGGGGACCCCAGATACGCAGTATTTT. This gives the protein CASSVVGGTPDTQYF.

The chain uses TRBV18 and TRBJ1-4; 10 bases are a match to TRBD1. This CDR3 contains 14 residues. Trimming cost V 5 bases and J 8 bases; bases outside gene matches: 5. Germline CDR1 is KGHSH and CDR2 is LQKENI. The CDR3 is CASSDRGRAEKLFF. DNA of the CDR3: TGTGCCAGCTCAGACAGGGGGCGAGCGGAAAAACTGTTTTTT.

The rearrangement joins TRBV29-1 to TRBJ1-1, with 7 bases identical to TRBD1. Germline V CDR1 and CDR2: SQVTM, ANQGSEA. With 6 bases clipped from V and 7 bases from J, the junction kept 14 bases outside the gene matches. This CDR3 contains 14 residues. CDR3 protein: CSVLIQGGSLEAFF. The CDR3 bases are TGCAGCGTCTTGATTCAGGGGGGCTCCCTTGAAGCTTTCTTT.

V gene TRBV5-4 combines with J gene TRBJ2-2; TRBD1 aligns across 9 bases. CDR3 length: 15 residues. Looked up from germline, CDR1 is SGHNT and CDR2 is YYREEE (reference sequence). V shed 4 bases and J 1 base; nucleotides not matched to a gene: 2. This CDR3 reads CASSRGQGNTGELFF. Here the CDR3 DNA reads TGTGCCAGCAGCCGGGGACAGGGGAACACCGGGGAGCTGTTTTTT.

This clone was detected only a few times. The chain is built from TRBV28 and TRBJ2-7; 7 positions match TRBD1. Germline CDR1 reads MDHEN; CDR2 reads SYDVKM. Trimming removed 2 bases from V and 0 bases from J; junction bases left unmatched: 4. The CDR3 is made up of 15 amino acids. In nucleotides, the CDR3 is TGTGCCAGCAGTTTAGCGGCAGGGGGCTCCTACGAGCAGTACTTC. Its translation: CASSLAAGGSYEQYF.

This chain connects TRBV2 to TRBJ1-1; 10 bases line up with TRBD1. From germline, CDR1 is SNHLY and CDR2 FYNNEI. The CDR3 is made up of 14 amino acids. Trimming took 8 bases from V and 5 from J; bases not matched to a gene: 8. The CDR3 reads CASAGQGVGTEAFF. The CDR3 DNA is TGTGCCAGCGCTGGACAGGGGGTCGGGACTGAAGCTTTCTTT. Based on the CDR3 plus reference TRBV2 and TRBJ1-1, the full variable domain is EPEVTQTPSHQVTQMGQEVILRCVPISNHLYFYWYRQILGQKVEFLVSFYNNEISEKSEIFDDQFSVERPDGSNFTLKIRSTKLEDSAMYFCASAGQGVGTEAFFGQGTRLTVV.

The chain employs TRBV7-9 and TRBJ2-4; 9 bases are a match to TRBD2. Germline V lookup: CDR1 SEHNR, CDR2 FQNEAQ (reference sequence). This CDR3 is 17 amino acids long. V dropped 1 base and J dropped 3; count of bases not matched to a gene: 7. DNA of the CDR3: TGTGCCAGCAGCTTAGACCCTAGCGGGGTAGGCAAAAACATTCAGTACTTC. Protein: CASSLDPSGVGKNIQYF. The full variable domain, its missing parts supplied by reference TRBV7-9 and TRBJ2-4, is DTGVSQNPRHKITKRGQNVTFRCDPISEHNRLYWYRQTLGQGPEFLTYFQNEAQLEKSRLLSDRFSAERPKGSFSTLEIQRTEQGDSAMYLCASSLDPSGVGKNIQYFGAGTRLSVL.

The CDR3 DNA sequence: TGCGCCAGCAGCCTCAATCGGGTAGAGCAGTACTTC. This translates into CASSLNRVEQYF. The V gene is TRBV23-1, the J gene TRBJ2-7, with no clear D. Being an ORF, TRBV23-1 has a function that is uncertain. CDR3 length equals 12 residues. V lost 6 bases to trimming and J lost 7 bases, with 13 bases between them.

As to this clone: Other DNA sequences from this sample encode an identical CDR3 as well. The rearrangement uses TRBV24-1 and TRBJ2-5; D might be TRBD1 (5 bases). Germline-derived CDR1 and CDR2 are KGHDR and SFDVKD. The CDR3 totals 14 residues. Trimming left V 1 base short and J 3 bases short, with 8 bases between. CDR3 amino acids: CATSDFDSEETQYF. DNA for the CDR3: TGTGCCACCAGTGATTTTGACAGCGAAGAGACCCAGTACTTC.

The chain recombines TRBV29-1 with TRBJ2-7, with a tentative D call TRBD1 (6 bases). Germline values: CDR1 SQVTM, CDR2 ANQGSEA. The CDR3 contains 12 residues. Trimming cost V 6 bases and J 6 bases, with 15 bases left between them. This CDR3 is CSVRMAGAEQYF. For the CDR3, the DNA is TGCAGCGTCCGGATGGCAGGGGCCGAGCAGTACTTC.

The rearrangement uses TRBV18 and TRBJ1-1; D is ambiguous. The CDR3 has 15 amino acids. The V gene's germline CDR1 is KGHSH and CDR2 LQKENI. Trimming left V 0 bases short and J 2 bases short, with 10 bases between. The CDR3 DNA sequence: TGTGCCAGCTCACCACCTTCTGCAGTTAACACTGAAGCTTTCTTT. This sequence encodes CASSPPSAVNTEAFF.

The DNA of the CDR3 is TGTGCCAGCAGCCCCCGACTAGCGGGAATTATGGACAATGAGCAGTTCTTC. Translated: CASSPRLAGIMDNEQFF. The V gene is TRBV11-2, the J gene TRBJ2-1; 11 positions agree with TRBD2. The trim removed 5 bases at V and 5 bases at J, leaving 11 bases unmatched. This CDR3 region has 17 residues. Germline V lookup: CDR1 SGHAT, CDR2 FQNNGV.

The V and J genes are TRBV7-2 and TRBJ1-3; TRBD1 matches at 9 bases. Germline loops: CDR1 SGHTA, CDR2 FQGNSA. V dropped 5 bases and J dropped 8; count of bases not matched to a gene: 7. The CDR3 loop spans 14 amino acids. The CDR3 here is CASSQTGGPYTIYF. CDR3 in DNA: TGTGCCAGCAGCCAGACAGGGGGACCTTACACCATATATTTT.

This clone was counted a single time. The chain uses TRBV18 and TRBJ2-1; 10 positions agree with TRBD2. The CDR3 length is 16 residues. Trimming removed 1 base from V and 7 bases from J; junction bases left unmatched: 7. Germline V gives CDR1 KGHSH, CDR2 LQKENI. The CDR3 coding sequence is TGTGCCAGCTCACCACAAGGAGCGGGAGGGCATAATGAGCAGTTCTTC. Translation: CASSPQGAGGHNEQFF.

The V call is TRBV3-1 (or the pseudogene TRBV3-2), the J call TRBJ2-2; D is perhaps TRBD2 (5 bases). This CDR3 comprises 14 residues. Germline lookup yields CDR1 LGHDT and CDR2 YNNKEL (reference sequence). Trimming removed 0 bases from V and 6 bases from J, with 8 bases in between. CDR3: CASSQERVPGELFF. The CDR3 bases are TGTGCCAGCAGCCAAGAGCGGGTTCCCGGGGAGCTGTTTTTT.

The genes are TRBV6-2 or TRBV6-3 and TRBJ2-7; 16 bases match TRBD2. The CDR3 totals 17 residues. V lost 4 bases to trimming and J lost 4 bases; unmatched junction nucleotides: 7. Germline lookup yields CDR1 MNHEY and CDR2 SVGEGT. For the CDR3, the DNA is TGTGCCAGCAGTTCGGGACTAGCGGGAGGGCCCTCGTACGAGCAGTACTTC. It yields the protein CASSSGLAGGPSYEQYF.

V usage is TRBV12-3 or TRBV12-4 and J usage is TRBJ2-4, with D possibly being TRBD1 (5 bases). The V end lost 8 bases, the J end lost 0 bases, and 8 bases lay between the germline ends. The CDR3 is 13 amino acids. The CDR3 DNA reads TGTGCCAGCCGGCAGGGAGCCAAAAACATTCAGTACTTC. Protein sequence: CASRQGAKNIQYF.

The chain combines TRBV5-4 with TRBJ2-3; 9 bases fit TRBD2. The CDR3 is 16 amino acids. Germline CDR1 and CDR2: SGHNT and YYREEE (reference sequence). After removal of 4 bases from V and 3 bases from J, the junction contained 9 bases not matched to a gene. CDR3 protein: CASSKGLAFKTDTQYF. The DNA of the CDR3 is TGTGCCAGCAGCAAGGGACTAGCTTTTAAAACAGATACGCAGTATTTT.

The chain is built from TRBV11-3 and TRBJ2-1; D might be TRBD2 (6 bases). V was trimmed by 5 bases and J by 7 bases, leaving 15 bases between them. Germline-derived CDR1 and CDR2 are SGHNT and YENEEA. The CDR3 covers 14 residues. CDR3 protein: CASSPGGGSNEQFF. CDR3 DNA sequence: TGTGCCAGCAGCCCCGGGGGTGGGTCGAATGAGCAGTTCTTC.

This chain joins TRBV28 and TRBJ2-7; TRBD2 agrees at 7 bases. Germline CDR1 is MDHEN and CDR2 is SYDVKM. The CDR3 length is 13 residues. Germline trimming cut 3 bases from V and 5 bases from J; bases unmatched to any gene: 4. The DNA of the CDR3 is TGTGCCAGCAGTTTGGGAACTAGCGACGAGCAGTACTTC. It translates to CASSLGTSDEQYF.

CDR3 residues: CASSSSQGLWNEQFF. DNA of the CDR3: TGTGCCAGCAGCTCTTCACAGGGATTGTGGAATGAGCAGTTCTTC. The V and J genes are TRBV7-2 and TRBJ2-1; D may be TRBD1 (6 bases). This CDR3 has 15 residues. Per germline, CDR1 SGHTA and CDR2 FQGNSA. Trimming removed 4 bases from V and 7 bases from J, with 17 bases in between.